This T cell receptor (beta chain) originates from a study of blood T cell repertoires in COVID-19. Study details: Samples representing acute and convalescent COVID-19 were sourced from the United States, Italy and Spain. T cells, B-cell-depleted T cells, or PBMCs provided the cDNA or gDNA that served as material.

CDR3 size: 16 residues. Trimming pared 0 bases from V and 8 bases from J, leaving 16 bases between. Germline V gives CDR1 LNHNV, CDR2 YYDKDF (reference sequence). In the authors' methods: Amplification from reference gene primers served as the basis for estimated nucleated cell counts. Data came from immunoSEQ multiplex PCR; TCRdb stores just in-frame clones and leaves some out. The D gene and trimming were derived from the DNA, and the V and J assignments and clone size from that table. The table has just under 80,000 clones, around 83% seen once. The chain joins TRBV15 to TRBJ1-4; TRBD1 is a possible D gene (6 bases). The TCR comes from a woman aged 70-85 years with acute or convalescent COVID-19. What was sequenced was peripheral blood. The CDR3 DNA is TGTGCCACCAGCAGAGATCTTAACAGGGTTTTCGAAAAACTGTTTTTT. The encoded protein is CATSRDLNRVFEKLFF. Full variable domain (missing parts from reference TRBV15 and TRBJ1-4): DAMVIQNPRYQVTQFGKPVTLSCSQTLNHNVMYWYQQKSSQAPKLLFHYYDKDFNNEADTPDNFQSRRPNTSFCFLDIRSPGLGDTAMYLCATSRDLNRVFEKLFFGSGTQLSVL.